This T cell receptor (beta chain) was observed in a study of cytomegalovirus exposure and HLA in healthy donors. Here immunoSEQ multiplex PCR was the method, and the copy in TCRdb shows in-frame clones only, minus some. The sample gives some 120,000 clones, around nine tenths of which show up once; approximately 1.5% is in the top ten. Trimming took off 8 bases at V and 1 base at J, with 12 bases between the two ends. The CDR3 contains 13 residues. The germline V gene encodes CDR1 SGHRS and CDR2 YFSETQ. The TCR comes from a man aged 25 to 40 in good health and CMV-seronegative. The chain is built from TRBV5-1 and TRBJ1-1; unclear D gene. The sequencing input was PBMCs. CDR3 protein: CARTRRENTEAFF. The CDR3 DNA reads TGCGCCAGGACGAGGCGGGAGAACACTGAAGCTTTCTTT.